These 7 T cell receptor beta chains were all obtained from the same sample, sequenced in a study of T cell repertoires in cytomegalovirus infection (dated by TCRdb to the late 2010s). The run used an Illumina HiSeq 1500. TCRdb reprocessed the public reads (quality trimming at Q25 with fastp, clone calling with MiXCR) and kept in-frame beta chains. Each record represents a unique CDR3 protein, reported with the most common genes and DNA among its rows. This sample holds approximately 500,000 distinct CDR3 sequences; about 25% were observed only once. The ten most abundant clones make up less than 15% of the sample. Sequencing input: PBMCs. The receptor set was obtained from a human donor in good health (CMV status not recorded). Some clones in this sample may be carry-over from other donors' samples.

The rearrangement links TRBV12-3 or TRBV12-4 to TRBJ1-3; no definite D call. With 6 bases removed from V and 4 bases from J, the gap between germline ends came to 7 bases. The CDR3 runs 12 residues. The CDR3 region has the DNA TGTGCCAGCAGGAACCGGGGAAACACCATATATTTT. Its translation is CASRNRGNTIYF.

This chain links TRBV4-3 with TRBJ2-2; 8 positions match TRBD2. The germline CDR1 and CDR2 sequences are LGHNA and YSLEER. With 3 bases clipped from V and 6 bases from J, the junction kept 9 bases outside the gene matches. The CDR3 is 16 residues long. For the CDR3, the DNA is TGCGCCAGCAGCCACGAAATAGCGGGATGGTCCGGGGAGCTGTTTTTT. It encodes CASSHEIAGWSGELFF.

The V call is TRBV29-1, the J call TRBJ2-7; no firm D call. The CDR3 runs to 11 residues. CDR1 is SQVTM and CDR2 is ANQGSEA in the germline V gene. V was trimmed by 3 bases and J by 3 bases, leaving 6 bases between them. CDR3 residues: CSVERNYEQYF. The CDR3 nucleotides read TGCAGCGTTGAGCGTAACTACGAGCAGTACTTC.

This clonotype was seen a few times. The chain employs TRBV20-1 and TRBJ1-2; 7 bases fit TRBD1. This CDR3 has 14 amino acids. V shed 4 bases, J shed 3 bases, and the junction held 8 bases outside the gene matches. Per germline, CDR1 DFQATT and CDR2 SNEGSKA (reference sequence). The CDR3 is CSAIRQGGYYGYTF. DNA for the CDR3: TGCAGTGCTATTCGACAGGGAGGGTACTATGGCTACACCTTC.

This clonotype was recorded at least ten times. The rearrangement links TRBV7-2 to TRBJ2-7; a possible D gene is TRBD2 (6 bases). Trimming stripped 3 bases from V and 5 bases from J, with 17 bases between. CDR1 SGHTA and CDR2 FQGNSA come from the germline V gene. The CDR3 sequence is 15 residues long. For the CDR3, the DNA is TGTGCCAGCAGCTTCGTAACGGGAGATAGCAACGAGCAGTACTTC. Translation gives CASSFVTGDSNEQYF.

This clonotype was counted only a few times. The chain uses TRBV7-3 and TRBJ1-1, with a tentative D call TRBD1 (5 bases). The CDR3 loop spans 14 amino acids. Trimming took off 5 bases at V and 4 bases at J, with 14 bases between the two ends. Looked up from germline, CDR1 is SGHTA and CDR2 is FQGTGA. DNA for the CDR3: TGTGCCAGCAGCGCAAATCAGGGAGGCACTGAAGCTTTCTTT. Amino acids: CASSANQGGTEAFF. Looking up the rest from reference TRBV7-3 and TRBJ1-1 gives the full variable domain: GAGVSQTPSNKVTEKGKYVELRCDPISGHTALYWYRQSLGQGPEFLIYFQGTGAADDSGLPNDRFFAVRPEGSVSTLKIQRTERGDSAVYLCASSANQGGTEAFFGQGTRLTVV.

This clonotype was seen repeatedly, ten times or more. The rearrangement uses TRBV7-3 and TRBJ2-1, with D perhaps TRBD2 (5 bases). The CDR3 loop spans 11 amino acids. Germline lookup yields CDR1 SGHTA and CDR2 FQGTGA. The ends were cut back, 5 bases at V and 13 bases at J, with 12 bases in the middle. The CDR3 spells CASSLGGPQFF. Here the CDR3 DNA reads TGTGCCAGCAGCCTAGGCGGGCCCCAGTTCTTC.